This is a list of T cell receptor beta chains from one sample in a study of shared clonotypes between healthy human individuals. Clones were read by immunoSEQ multiplex PCR, and TCRdb kept only the in-frame ones, dropping some. The sample lists approximately 1.9 million clones, around 93% seen once, with more than 1.5% in the top ten. The sample consisted of naive CD8+ T cells from PBMCs. The receptors derive from a man aged 18 to 35 in good health. Some clones in this sample may be carry-over from other donors' samples. The CDR3 runs from the conserved cysteine through the conserved F or W. Each record gives: CDR3 protein, CDR3 DNA, D gene, J gene, V gene, clone size. D genes are given only for firm matches. Part of the rows lack a size; the others show once, few, many or a class for expanded clones.

CASSQGLAGASYEQYF TGTGCCAGCAGTCAAGGACTAGCGGGTGCCTCCTACGAGCAGTACTTC TRBD2 TRBJ2-7 TRBV6-1 NA
CAITRFRLAGGSSYEQYF TGTGCCATCACCAGATTTAGACTAGCGGGAGGATCATCCTACGAGCAGTACTTC TRBD2 TRBJ2-7 TRBV10-3 NA
CASSPEGQGVEKLFF TGTGCCAGCAGCCCAGAAGGACAGGGGGTCGAAAAACTGTTTTTT TRBD1 TRBJ1-4 TRBV9 NA
CASSIGTGNQPQHF TGTGCCAGTAGTATAGGGACAGGGAATCAGCCCCAGCATTTT TRBD1 TRBJ1-5 TRBV19 NA
CASSLMGDTEAFF TGTGCCAGCAGTTTAATGGGCGACACTGAAGCTTTCTTT NA TRBJ1-1 TRBV27 NA
CASRRTGIGNTIYF TGTGCCAGCAGGCGGACAGGGATTGGAAACACCATATATTTT TRBD1 TRBJ1-3 TRBV27 NA
CASSVGSPNTGELFF TGTGCCAGCAGCGTAGGTTCTCCTAACACCGGGGAGCTGTTTTTT NA TRBJ2-2 TRBV7-9 NA
CASREGAYGYTF TGTGCCAGCCGCGAGGGGGCATATGGCTACACCTTC TRBD1 TRBJ1-2 TRBV9 once
CASSITSGMYEQYF TGTGCCAGCAGCATCACTAGCGGGATGTACGAGCAGTACTTC TRBD2 TRBJ2-7 TRBV7-9 NA
CASNSGSRGELFF TGTGCCAGCAATAGCGGGAGTAGGGGGGAGCTGTTTTTT TRBD2 TRBJ2-2 TRBV6-6 NA
CASSLGQANTIYF TGCGCCAGCAGCCTGGGACAGGCAAACACCATATATTTT TRBD1 TRBJ1-3 TRBV5-1 NA
CSYYTFGGKYNEQFF TGCAGCTATTACACCTTTGGCGGGAAATACAATGAGCAGTTCTTC NA TRBJ2-1 TRBV29-1 NA
CASSSTMRTGDSYEQYF TGTGCCAGCAGCTCCACGATGAGGACAGGTGACTCCTACGAGCAGTACTTC TRBD1 TRBJ2-7 TRBV5-6 NA
CASSPLGEGAYEQYF TGTGCCAGCAGCCCGTTAGGGGAGGGAGCCTACGAGCAGTACTTC TRBD2 TRBJ2-7 TRBV27 NA
CASSLGQLYEQYF TGTGCCAGCAGCCTGGGACAGCTCTACGAGCAGTACTTC TRBD1 TRBJ2-7 TRBV7-9 NA
CASNLLKEGNTIYF TGTGCCAGCAACCTCCTGAAGGAAGGAAACACCATATATTTT NA TRBJ1-3 TRBV28 NA
CASSTSGGVLYEQYF TGTGCCAGCAGTACCTCGGGGGGGGTTCTTTACGAGCAGTACTTC TRBD2 TRBJ2-7 TRBV27 NA
CATCFLGEGANTGELFF TGTGCCACCTGCTTTCTGGGGGAGGGGGCGAACACCGGGGAGCTGTTTTTT NA TRBJ2-2 TRBV19 once
CASSLEGDGNTIYF TGCGCCAGCAGCTTGGAAGGGGATGGAAACACCATATATTTT NA TRBJ1-3 TRBV5-1 NA
CASGRNQPQHF TGCGCCAGCGGCCGTAATCAGCCCCAGCATTTT NA TRBJ1-5 TRBV5-1 NA
CASSDGRMAGWNQPQHF TGTGCCAGCAGTGATGGTCGTATGGCAGGCTGGAATCAGCCCCAGCATTTT NA TRBJ1-5 TRBV2 NA
CASIWQGNQPQHF TGTGCCAGCATTTGGCAGGGCAATCAGCCCCAGCATTTT NA TRBJ1-5 TRBV28 NA
CASSSKRITDTQYF TGCGCCAGCAGCTCAAAGCGGATCACAGATACGCAGTATTTT NA TRBJ2-3 TRBV5-1 once
CASSLSGYEQYF TGTGCCAGCAGCCTTAGCGGGTACGAGCAGTACTTC TRBD2 TRBJ2-7 TRBV14 NA
CSGDRGSGTEAFF TGCAGCGGGGACAGGGGTTCAGGGACTGAAGCTTTCTTT TRBD1 TRBJ1-1 TRBV29-1 NA
CASKFTSGRFSSYNEQFF TGTGCCAGCAAGTTTACTAGCGGGAGATTTAGCTCCTACAATGAGCAGTTCTTC TRBD2 TRBJ2-1 TRBV27 NA